This T cell receptor beta chain stems from a study of blood T cell repertoires in COVID-19. Study context: Sites across the United States, Italy and Spain contributed samples from acute and convalescent COVID-19.

Germline CDR1 and CDR2: LNHNV and YYDKDF (reference sequence). This CDR3 contains 15 residues. V lost 3 bases and J lost 0, with 12 bases in between. Using immunoSEQ multiplex PCR, the repertoire was profiled, and TCRdb retains in-frame clones only, with some absent. The sample carries 450,000 or so clones, roughly nine tenths recorded once. Seattle's enrolled individuals joined amid active infection and were then monitored longitudinally. This clonotype was sampled from a man between 18 and 35 years old with COVID-19, enrolled during active disease. The sample comprised peripheral blood. The chain links TRBV15 to TRBJ2-7; tentative D call: TRBD2 (5 bases). CDR3 bases: TGTGCCACCAGCAGTGCTCGAGGGAGCTCCTACGAGCAGTACTTC. Protein: CATSSARGSSYEQYF.